The present T cell receptor (beta chain) was sequenced within a study of regulatory T cells in long-lasting Graves disease. Notes on the study in general: The study found lower TCR diversity in persistent Graves' patients than in newly diagnosed ones. Because few samples were included, accuracy may have been lower.

HTBI primers from iRepertoire and Arm-PCR of CDR3 regions yielded the TCR beta libraries. TCRdb re-analysed the multiplex PCR reads in MiXCR, keeping a single row per CDR3 protein. The table shows 400,000 to 450,000 distinct CDR3 sequences, with about 16% occurring only once. Trimming removed 4 bases from V and 4 bases from J; junction bases left unmatched: 4. In germline, CDR1 is SGHTA, CDR2 FQGTGA. The CDR3 has 15 residues. This clonotype has a count of ten or more. What it recognizes is unknown. Stated time point: newly diagnosed GD, antithyroid drugs for less than 3 months. The TCR library was made from RNA extracted from PBMCs. These sequences were also reported in another study, on T cells in Graves' hyperthyroidism and ophthalmopathy.

The chain uses TRBV7-3 and TRBJ2-1, with 10 bases fitting TRBD2. Sequenced material: peripheral blood mononuclear cells (PBMCs), taken at new diagnosis, from a patient treated with antithyroid drugs. This receptor was identified in a woman under 40 with Graves disease. In nucleotides, the CDR3 is TGTGCCAGCAGCTCTAGCGGGAGTTTATACAATGAGCAGTTCTTC. Encoded protein: CASSSSGSLYNEQFF.